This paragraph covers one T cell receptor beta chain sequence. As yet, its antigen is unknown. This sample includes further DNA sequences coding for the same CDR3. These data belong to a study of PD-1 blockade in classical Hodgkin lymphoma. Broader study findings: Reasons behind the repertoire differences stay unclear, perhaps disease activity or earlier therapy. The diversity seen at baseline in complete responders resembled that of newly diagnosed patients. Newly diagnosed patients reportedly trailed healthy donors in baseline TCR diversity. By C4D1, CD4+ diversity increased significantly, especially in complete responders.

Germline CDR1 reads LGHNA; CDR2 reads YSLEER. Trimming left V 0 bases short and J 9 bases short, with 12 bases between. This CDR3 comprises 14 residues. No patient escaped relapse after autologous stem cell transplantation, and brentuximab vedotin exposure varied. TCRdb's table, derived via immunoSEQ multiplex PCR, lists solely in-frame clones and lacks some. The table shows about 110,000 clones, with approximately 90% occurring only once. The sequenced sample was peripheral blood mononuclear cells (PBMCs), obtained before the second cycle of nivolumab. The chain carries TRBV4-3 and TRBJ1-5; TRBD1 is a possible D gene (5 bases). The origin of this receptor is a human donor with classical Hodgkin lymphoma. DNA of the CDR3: TGCGCCAGCAGCCAAGAGCAGGGAATGGGGCCCCAGCATTTT. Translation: CASSQEQGMGPQHF.